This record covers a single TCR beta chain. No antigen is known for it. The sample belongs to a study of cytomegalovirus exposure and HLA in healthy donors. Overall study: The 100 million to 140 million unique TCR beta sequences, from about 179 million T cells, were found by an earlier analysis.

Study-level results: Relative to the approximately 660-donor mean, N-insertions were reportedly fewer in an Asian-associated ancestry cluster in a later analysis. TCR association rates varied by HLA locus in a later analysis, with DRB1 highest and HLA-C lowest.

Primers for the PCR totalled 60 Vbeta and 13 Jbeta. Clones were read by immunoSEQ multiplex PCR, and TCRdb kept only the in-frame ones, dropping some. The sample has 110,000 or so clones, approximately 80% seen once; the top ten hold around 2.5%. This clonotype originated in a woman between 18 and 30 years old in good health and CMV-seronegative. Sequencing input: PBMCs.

CDR3 region: CASTSITGKNSPLHF. CDR3 in DNA: TGTGCCAGCACCTCAATTACAGGGAAGAATTCACCCCTCCACTTT. This rearrangement joins TRBV11-2 to TRBJ1-6, with D possibly matching TRBD1 (6 bases). V lost 7 bases and J 7 bases, leaving 17 bases between the germline ends. This CDR3 spans 15 amino acids. The V gene's germline CDR1 is SGHAT and CDR2 FQNNGV.